This passage covers 14 T cell receptor beta chains from one sample sequenced in a study of PD-1 blockade in mismatch repair-deficient tumors listed by TCRdb under 2017. Receptors were amplified or captured by the immunoSEQ multiplex PCR assay. TCRdb mirrors the immuneACCESS table, restricted to in-frame sequences. Some clones are absent from its copies; in checked studies, under half trace to an unresolved V gene, and the reason for the others is unknown. A total of 130,000 or so clones appear in this sample, about 86% of them only once. Together, the top ten hold roughly 12% of the sample. Source: peripheral blood, taken 44 weeks after starting pembrolizumab. All receptors come from an adult with mismatch repair-deficient cancer.

This clone was counted a few times. The chain has TRBV6-6 and TRBJ2-7; a weak D match, TRBD1 (5 bases). Trimming cost V 2 bases and J 3 bases, with 8 bases left between them. Germline values: CDR1 MNHNY, CDR2 SVGAGI (reference sequence). This CDR3 has 13 amino acids. The CDR3 DNA follows: TGTGCCAGCAGTTACCAGGGCTACTACGAGCAGTACTTC. Amino acid sequence: CASSYQGYYEQYF.

The chain has TRBV5-1 and TRBJ1-1; D not certain. The ends were cut back, 1 base at V and 9 bases at J, with 13 bases in the middle. CDR1 and CDR2 from the germline V gene are SGHRS and YFSETQ. This CDR3 contains 13 residues. The CDR3 is CASSLTEGSKAFF. In DNA form, the CDR3 reads TGCGCCAGCAGCTTGACAGAAGGTTCTAAAGCTTTCTTT.

The CDR3 loop reads CASSPTSGGTQETQYF. CDR3 DNA sequence: TGTGCCAGCAGTCCTACTAGCGGGGGAACCCAAGAGACCCAGTACTTC. V usage is TRBV7-9 and J usage is TRBJ2-5, with 11 nucleotides matching TRBD2. Germline V CDR1 and CDR2: SEHNR, FQNEAQ (reference sequence). CDR3 size: 16 residues. V dropped 6 bases and J dropped 1; count of bases not matched to a gene: 7.

The chain carries TRBV4-1 and TRBJ1-1; tentatively, D is TRBD1 (5 bases). The germline CDR1 and CDR2 sequences are MGHRA and YSYEKL. V dropped 0 bases and J dropped 0 bases, with 8 bases sitting between them. This CDR3 region has 15 residues. CDR3 nucleotide sequence: TGCGCCAGCAGCCAAGATTCAGGGCTGAACACTGAAGCTTTCTTT. Translating it yields CASSQDSGLNTEAFF.

This chain joins TRBV6-5 and TRBJ2-3, with D possibly matching TRBD1 (7 bases). The CDR3 covers 12 residues. In germline, CDR1 is MNHEY, CDR2 SVGAGI. With 10 bases removed from V and 0 bases from J, the gap between germline ends came to 8 bases. CDR3 sequence: CATGGSTDTQYF. The DNA for the CDR3 is TGTGCCACAGGGGGGAGCACAGATACGCAGTATTTT.

CDR3 DNA: TGTGCCACCAGCAGTGGATTTGGGCGGGGTGCTAACTATGGCTACACCTTC. It yields the protein CATSSGFGRGANYGYTF. The chain joins TRBV15 to TRBJ1-2; D gene ambiguous. The CDR3 spans 17 residues. Germline V gene lookup returns CDR1 LNHNV and CDR2 YYDKDF (reference sequence). V was cut by 3 bases and J by 0 bases, with 17 bases left in between.

In its sample, this clone ranks as medium-sized (0.01 to 0.1%). Other nucleotide sequences in the sample specify the same CDR3. This CDR3 reads CASSDSGTGELFF. Written as DNA, the CDR3 is TGTGCCAGCAGTGACTCGGGCACCGGGGAGCTGTTTTTT. The chain is built from TRBV6-4 and TRBJ2-2; no clear D. The CDR3 covers 13 residues. Germline V gives CDR1 MRHNA, CDR2 SNTAGT. With 0 bases removed from V and 4 bases from J, the gap between germline ends came to 3 bases.

This chain connects TRBV20-1 to TRBJ1-1; D remains ambiguous. This CDR3 region has 11 residues. V shed 3 bases and J shed 7 bases, with 9 bases lying between them. The V gene's germline CDR1 is DFQATT and CDR2 SNEGSKA (reference sequence). CDR3 nucleotide sequence: TGCAGTGCTAGTACGAGATTTGAAGCTTTCTTT. This translates into CSASTRFEAFF.

Only one count was recorded for this clone. The gene calls are TRBV6-5 and TRBJ1-1, with D possibly TRBD1 on 5 matching bases. CDR3 length: 15 residues. V lost 6 bases to trimming and J lost 4 bases, with 18 bases between them. Germline assignment: CDR1 MNHEY and CDR2 SVGAGI. The CDR3 nucleotides are TGTGCCAGCAGGTGGGATCGTGGGACGGGCACTGAAGCTTTCTTT. Encoded protein: CASRWDRGTGTEAFF.

The J gene is TRBJ1-3, the V gene TRBV4-3; D unresolved. Germline V gene data show CDR1 as LGHNA and CDR2 as YSLEER. Between the trimmed V and J ends, which lost 0 bases and 6 bases, there was a span of 18 bases. The length of the CDR3 is 17 residues. CDR3 bases: TGCGCCAGCAGCCAAGATGCCGCGGTGACCGGAATAAACACCATATATTTT. Residues: CASSQDAAVTGINTIYF.

This sequence joins TRBV30 and TRBJ1-5; 7 bases map to TRBD1. The ends lost 2 bases at V and 6 bases at J; junction bases unmatched: 4. This CDR3 is built from 13 residues. Germline V gene sequence: CDR1 GTSNPN, CDR2 SVGIG (reference sequence). CDR3 DNA sequence: TGTGCCTGGAGTCTAAACAGGGGTCAGCCCCAGCATTTT. This gives the protein CAWSLNRGQPQHF.

CDR3 region: CASSPRVSANNEQFF. The CDR3 nucleotides read TGTGCCAGCAGCCCCCGGGTTAGCGCCAACAATGAGCAGTTCTTC. The chain links TRBV6-5 to TRBJ2-1; tentatively, D is TRBD2 (5 bases). The CDR3 length is 15 residues. Looked up from germline, CDR1 is MNHEY and CDR2 is SVGAGI. V lost 6 bases and J 5 bases, leaving 17 bases between the germline ends.

This rearrangement joins TRBV18 to TRBJ2-1, with 9 bases identical to TRBD1. V lost 0 bases and J lost 9; bases outside the gene matches: 6. The germline V gene has CDR1 KGHSH and CDR2 LQKENI. This CDR3 region has 15 residues. The CDR3 coding sequence is TGTGCCAGCTCACCACCGGGACAGGGCTTCGTTGAGCAGTTCTTC. As protein: CASSPPGQGFVEQFF.

The gene calls are TRBV19 and TRBJ2-2; a possible D gene is TRBD2 (5 bases). CDR3 size: 15 residues. Trimming took off 6 bases at V and 0 bases at J, with 11 bases between the two ends. The germline gives CDR1 LNHDA, CDR2 SQIVND (reference sequence). The CDR3, as DNA: TGTGCCAGTAGAAAGGCGGGCACGAACACCGGGGAGCTGTTTTTT. This gives the protein CASRKAGTNTGELFF.